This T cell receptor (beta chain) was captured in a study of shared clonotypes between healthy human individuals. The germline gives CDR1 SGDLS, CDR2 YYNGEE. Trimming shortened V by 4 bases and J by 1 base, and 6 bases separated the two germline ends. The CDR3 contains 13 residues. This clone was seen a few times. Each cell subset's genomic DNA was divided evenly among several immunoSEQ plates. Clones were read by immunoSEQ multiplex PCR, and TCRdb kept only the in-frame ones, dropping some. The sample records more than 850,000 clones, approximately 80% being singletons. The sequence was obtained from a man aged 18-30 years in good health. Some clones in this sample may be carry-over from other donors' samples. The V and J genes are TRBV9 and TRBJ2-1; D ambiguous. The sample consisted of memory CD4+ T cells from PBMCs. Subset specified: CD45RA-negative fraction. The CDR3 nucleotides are TGTGCCAGCAGCCCCGGTTCCTACAATGAGCAGTTCTTC. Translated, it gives CASSPGSYNEQFF.